This T cell receptor (beta chain) was documented in a study of blood T cell repertoires in COVID-19. Some clones are missing from TCRdb's copy, which holds only in-frame ones; the method was immunoSEQ multiplex PCR. Here the sample spans approximately 200,000 clones, roughly 82% being singletons. The CDR3 consists of 15 residues. Losses at the gene ends were 6 bases for V and 0 bases for J; bases not matched to a gene: 4. Germline assignment: CDR1 SGHRS and CDR2 YFSETQ. V usage is TRBV5-1 and J usage is TRBJ1-1; 11 bases are shared with TRBD1. This sequence originates from a woman aged 25 to 39 who had recovered from COVID-19. Sequencing input: PBMCs or T cells enriched from blood (not recorded which). In DNA form, the CDR3 reads TGCGCCAGCAACGGACAGGGGGCAATGAACACTGAAGCTTTCTTT. Residues: CASNGQGAMNTEAFF.